Below, one T cell receptor (beta chain) is given with its context. Its antigen is not known. The sample is drawn from a study of T cell responses to AZD1222 COVID-19 vaccine. The CDR3 sequence is 15 residues long. The germline V and J ends were trimmed by 2 bases and 0 bases, with 10 bases remaining between them. CDR1 is KGHSH, CDR2 LQKENI, per germline. Whole-study results and caveats: Nearly half of the spike-specific TCRs reportedly recognize variant regions that carry no mutations.

The repertoire was sequenced with immunoSEQ multiplex PCR; TCRdb's copy has only in-frame clones and lacks some. There are 110,000 to 150,000 clones in the sample; just under 95% occur only once, and around 12% lies in the top ten. The TCR originated in an adult who had recovered from COVID-19. This sequence joins TRBV18 and TRBJ2-5; maybe TRBD1 (5 bases). Source: peripheral blood, taken after recovery from COVID-19. DNA of the CDR3: TGTGCCAGCTCACCAGTGGGCAGGGACCAAGAGACCCAGTACTTC. Residues: CASSPVGRDQETQYF. The whole variable domain, filled in from reference TRBV18 and TRBJ2-5, reads NAGVMQNPRHLVRRRGQEARLRCSPMKGHSHVYWYRQLPEEGLKFMVYLQKENIIDESGMPKERFSAEFPKEGPSILRIQQVVRGDSAAYFCASSPVGRDQETQYFGPGTRLLVL.